Sequencing of this T cell receptor beta chain was carried out in a study of technical replicates of blood from a few donors. This CDR3 has 16 amino acids. Germline V CDR1 and CDR2: SGHRS, YFSETQ. Trimming removed 2 bases from V and 6 bases from J; junction bases left unmatched: 11. Some clones are missing from TCRdb's copy, which holds only in-frame ones; the method was immunoSEQ multiplex PCR. This sample has roughly 62,000 clones, with approximately 89% found just once. This TCR came from a human donor in good health. Some clones in this sample may be carry-over from other donors' samples. The sample taken for sequencing was PBMCs. V gene TRBV5-1 combines with J gene TRBJ2-4; 7 bases fit TRBD1. The CDR3: CASSLGQVRAGNIQYF. CDR3 nucleotides: TGCGCCAGCAGCTTAGGACAGGTTCGTGCGGGAAACATTCAGTACTTC.